A selection of T cell receptor beta chains follows, all from one sample in a study of T cells after posttransplantation cyclophosphamide. The repertoire was sequenced with immunoSEQ multiplex PCR; TCRdb's copy has only in-frame clones and lacks some. The record shows roughly 35,000 clones for this sample, with no singletons present. The material sequenced was PBMCs. The receptors here all came from a woman between 45 and 60 years old in good health and a related stem cell transplant donor. CDR3s include the opening cysteine and the closing phenylalanine or tryptophan. A D gene is named only where the DNA matches it firmly. The listing skips clone size in some rows; elsewhere it reads once, few, many or a size class.

j_gene: TRBJ1-2
d_gene: NA
v_gene: TRBV20-1
abundance: few
CDR3aa: CSSRKGDGYTF
CDR3nt: TGCAGTTCCCGGAAGGGTGATGGCTACACCTTC

j_gene: TRBJ1-2
d_gene: NA
v_gene: TRBV29-1
abundance: NA
CDR3aa: CSVEETTPEGDGYTF
CDR3nt: TGCAGCGTTGAAGAAACGACCCCTGAGGGTGATGGCTACACCTTC

j_gene: TRBJ2-2
d_gene: NA
v_gene: TRBV7-3
abundance: many
CDR3aa: CASTSGSGGTGELFF
CDR3nt: TGTGCCAGCACCTCGGGTAGCGGTGGGACCGGGGAGCTGTTTTTT

j_gene: TRBJ2-5
d_gene: TRBD2
v_gene: TRBV9
abundance: NA
CDR3aa: CASSVLGTSLQETQYF
CDR3nt: TGTGCCAGCAGCGTTCTTGGGACTAGCTTACAAGAGACCCAGTACTTC

j_gene: TRBJ1-1
d_gene: NA
v_gene: TRBV6-2/TRBV6-3
abundance: many
CDR3aa: CASNFMGSGNTEAFF
CDR3nt: TGTGCCAGCAATTTCATGGGTTCGGGGAACACTGAAGCTTTCTTT

j_gene: TRBJ2-7
d_gene: TRBD2
v_gene: TRBV7-9
abundance: many
CDR3aa: CASRFTAGTSGKVEQYF
CDR3nt: TGTGCCAGCAGGTTTACTGCCGGGACTAGCGGGAAGGTCGAGCAGTACTTC

j_gene: TRBJ1-2
d_gene: NA
v_gene: TRBV28
abundance: many
CDR3aa: CATGNGYTF
CDR3nt: TGTGCCACAGGGAATGGCTACACCTTC

j_gene: TRBJ2-3
d_gene: NA
v_gene: TRBV5-4
abundance: many
CDR3aa: CASSWVLGGSTDTQYF
CDR3nt: TGTGCCAGCAGCTGGGTACTCGGAGGGAGCACAGATACGCAGTATTTT

j_gene: TRBJ1-1
d_gene: TRBD1
v_gene: TRBV29-1
abundance: few
CDR3aa: CSVEDTGTGDTQEAFF
CDR3nt: TGCAGCGTTGAAGATACCGGGACAGGGGACACCCAGGAAGCTTTCTTT

j_gene: TRBJ1-2
d_gene: TRBD1
v_gene: TRBV12-3/TRBV12-4
abundance: NA
CDR3aa: CASSSPRQGNYGYTF
CDR3nt: TGTGCCAGCAGTTCTCCGCGACAGGGGAACTATGGCTACACCTTC

j_gene: TRBJ1-3
d_gene: NA
v_gene: TRBV19
abundance: many
CDR3aa: CASSTTVSGNTIYF
CDR3nt: TGTGCCAGTAGTACTACAGTCTCTGGAAACACCATATATTTT

j_gene: TRBJ2-7
d_gene: TRBD1
v_gene: TRBV4-3
abundance: NA
CDR3aa: CASSHTPGQGSEQYF
CDR3nt: TGCGCCAGCAGCCACACCCCGGGACAGGGAAGCGAGCAGTACTTC